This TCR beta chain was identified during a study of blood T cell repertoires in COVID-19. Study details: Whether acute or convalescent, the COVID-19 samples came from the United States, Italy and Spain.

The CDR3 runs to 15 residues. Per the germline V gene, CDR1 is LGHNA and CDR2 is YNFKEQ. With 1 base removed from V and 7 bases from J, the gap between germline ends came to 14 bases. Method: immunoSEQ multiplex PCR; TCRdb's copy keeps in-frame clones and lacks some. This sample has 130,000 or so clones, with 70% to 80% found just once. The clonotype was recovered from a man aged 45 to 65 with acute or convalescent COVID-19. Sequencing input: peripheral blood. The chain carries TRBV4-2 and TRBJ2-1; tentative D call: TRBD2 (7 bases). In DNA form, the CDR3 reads TGTGCCAGCAGCCAAGTCAAGGGGGGGACTAATGAGCAGTTCTTC. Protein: CASSQVKGGTNEQFF.